The 23 T cell receptor beta chains in this list originate from one sample, sequenced in a study of cytomegalovirus exposure and HLA in healthy donors. The PCR ran on 60 Vbeta and 13 Jbeta primers. Repertoires were generated with immunoSEQ multiplex PCR, while TCRdb's copy carries only in-frame clones and drops some. The sample lists more than 95,000 clones, over 60% occurring once. What was sequenced was PBMCs. All receptors come from a man in his fifties or sixties in good health and CMV-seropositive.

This clone turned up a few times. The rearrangement uses TRBV9 and TRBJ1-1, with D tentatively TRBD1 (5 bases). This CDR3 is 13 amino acids long. The ends were cut back, 4 bases at V and 6 bases at J, with 13 bases in the middle. Germline assignment: CDR1 SGDLS and CDR2 YYNGEE. DNA of the CDR3: TGTGCCAGCAGCCCGGGAGCAGGGCCTGAAGCTTTCTTT. Amino acid sequence: CASSPGAGPEAFF.

V usage is TRBV27 and J usage is TRBJ2-7; 9 bases are a match to TRBD1. The germline V gene has CDR1 MNHEY and CDR2 SMNVEV (reference sequence). The CDR3 length is 15 residues. V shed 2 bases, J shed 2 bases, and the junction held 4 bases outside the gene matches. CDR3: CASSLGQGFTYEQYF. The DNA for the CDR3 is TGTGCCAGCAGTTTAGGACAGGGGTTCACCTACGAGCAGTACTTC.

A few counts support this clone. The chain carries TRBV11-3 and TRBJ2-1; TRBD2 is a possible D gene (5 bases). The CDR3 spans 17 residues. Germline lookup yields CDR1 SGHNT and CDR2 YENEEA. The ends were cut back, 4 bases at V and 8 bases at J, with 24 bases in the middle. CDR3 nucleotides: TGTGCCAGCAGCTCCTACCCATCCGGGGAGCCCCCCGATGAGCAGTTCTTC. It specifies CASSSYPSGEPPDEQFF.

This rearrangement joins TRBV7-9 to TRBJ2-5; maybe TRBD1 (6 bases). Trimming left V 4 bases short and J 4 bases short, with 13 bases between. The germline V gene encodes CDR1 SEHNR and CDR2 FQNEAQ (reference sequence). There are 14 residues in the CDR3. For the CDR3, the DNA is TGTGCCAGCAGCTCCCAGGGGACCCGAGAGACCCAGTACTTC. Its translation: CASSSQGTRETQYF.

This clone was seen more than once but under ten times. J is TRBJ2-2 and V is TRBV7-6, with a tentative D call TRBD2 (7 bases). V lost 1 base to trimming and J lost 3 bases, with 9 bases between them. There are 15 residues in the CDR3. CDR1 and CDR2 (germline): SGHVS, FNYEAQ. CDR3 sequence: CASSLGGGDTGELFF. DNA of the CDR3: TGTGCCAGCAGCTTAGGCGGGGGCGACACCGGGGAGCTGTTTTTT.

The V gene is TRBV29-1, the J gene TRBJ2-5, with TRBD1 matching over 8 bases. The J call may be mistaken, given a closer DNA end match to TRBJ2-7. CDR1 and CDR2 from the germline V gene are SQVTM and ANQGSEA. The CDR3 has 12 amino acids. As DNA, the CDR3 is TGCAGCGTTAGACAGGGGTCCTACGAGCAGTACTTC. This codes for CSVRQGSYEQYF.

The chain joins TRBV5-1 to TRBJ1-6; D call uncertain. Trimming left V 5 bases short and J 8 bases short, with 17 bases between. Looked up from germline, CDR1 is SGHRS and CDR2 is YFSETQ. This CDR3 spans 15 amino acids. DNA of the CDR3: TGCGCCAGCAGGGACTTAGGGCGGAATGATTCACCCCTCCACTTT. It yields the protein CASRDLGRNDSPLHF.

This clone was seen only a few times. J is TRBJ1-1 and V is TRBV5-4, with D unclear. Germline-derived CDR1 and CDR2 are SGHNT and YYREEE (reference sequence). Trimming shortened V by 4 bases and J by 3 bases, and 13 bases separated the two germline ends. This CDR3 comprises 14 residues. CDR3 sequence reads: CASSTPSRDTEAFF. In DNA form, the CDR3 reads TGTGCCAGCAGCACCCCTTCGAGGGACACTGAAGCTTTCTTT.

This chain uses TRBV5-4 with TRBJ2-2; D uncertain. Per the germline V gene, CDR1 is SGHNT and CDR2 is YYREEE (reference sequence). Trimming cost V 2 bases and J 2 bases, with 7 bases left between them. This CDR3 comprises 14 residues. The CDR3 is CASSFSLNTGELFF. The DNA for the CDR3 is TGTGCCAGCAGCTTCTCCCTAAACACCGGGGAGCTGTTTTTT.

The chain has TRBV19 and TRBJ1-3, with TRBD1 as a possible D gene (5 bases). Germline V CDR1 and CDR2: LNHDA, SQIVND (reference sequence). The CDR3 runs to 14 residues. The V end lost 7 bases, the J end lost 0 bases, and 10 bases lay between the germline ends. This CDR3 is CASTPGYSGNTIYF. Here the CDR3 DNA reads TGTGCCAGTACTCCAGGGTACTCTGGAAACACCATATATTTT.

The chain links TRBV5-1 to TRBJ1-2, with D possibly being TRBD1 (5 bases). The CDR3 spans 15 residues. CDR1 and CDR2 from the germline V gene are SGHRS and YFSETQ. V was shortened by 1 base and J by 0 bases, with 10 bases between the two germline ends. The CDR3 region is CASSLTGEPNYGYTF. The CDR3 DNA reads TGCGCCAGCAGCTTGACGGGGGAGCCTAACTATGGCTACACCTTC.

This clone showed up just once. The chain couples TRBV28 to TRBJ1-5, with a possible D match to TRBD1 (5 bases). This CDR3 region has 17 residues. CDR1 MDHEN and CDR2 SYDVKM come from the germline V gene. V lost 4 bases and J 0 bases, leaving 16 bases between the germline ends. CDR3 sequence: CASSSTGITYSNQPQHF. CDR3 bases: TGTGCCAGCAGTTCTACAGGCATAACTTATAGCAATCAGCCCCAGCATTTT.

The chain uses TRBV29-1 and TRBJ2-2; TRBD1 agrees at 7 bases. CDR1 is SQVTM, CDR2 ANQGSEA, per germline. The V and J ends lost 7 bases and 7 bases, in that order; junction bases with no gene match: 9. The CDR3 contains 13 residues. The CDR3 sequence is CSALQGTFGELFF. As DNA, the CDR3 is TGCAGCGCCTTACAGGGGACGTTCGGGGAGCTGTTTTTT.

The chain combines TRBV28 with TRBJ2-6; D uncertain. The germline gives CDR1 MDHEN, CDR2 SYDVKM. V shed 5 bases and J shed 0 bases, with 8 bases lying between them. The CDR3 is 15 amino acids. The CDR3 reads CASSAGLSGANVLTF. The CDR3 DNA reads TGTGCCAGCAGTGCAGGCCTCTCTGGGGCCAACGTCCTGACTTTC. Combining the CDR3 with reference TRBV28 and TRBJ2-6 gives the whole variable domain DVKVTQSSRYLVKRTGEKVFLECVQDMDHENMFWYRQDPGLGLRLIYFSYDVKMKEKGDIPEGYSVSREKKERFSLILESASTNQTSMYLCASSAGLSGANVLTFGAGSRLTVL.

This clone was picked up a small number of times. This chain joins TRBV4-1 and TRBJ2-7; D is unresolved. The CDR3 covers 16 residues. Germline V lookup: CDR1 MGHRA, CDR2 YSYEKL. V was pared by 0 bases and J by 5 bases, with 17 bases between. CDR3 loop: CASSQEIVPPRHEQYF. The CDR3 coding sequence is TGCGCCAGCAGCCAAGAGATAGTACCACCGAGGCACGAGCAGTACTTC.

This clone was detected a few times. This chain connects TRBV7-9 to TRBJ2-7; 9 bases agree with TRBD1. The CDR3 extends over 18 amino acids. V trimming: 8 bases; J trimming: 6 bases; junction bases outside the gene matches: 23. Germline V gene lookup returns CDR1 SEHNR and CDR2 FQNEAQ (reference sequence). The CDR3 spells CASRSSLGLRDREGEQYF. Here the CDR3 DNA reads TGTGCCAGCCGCTCGAGCTTAGGACTCCGGGACAGGGAGGGCGAGCAGTACTTC.

This clone has a single count. The chain carries TRBV5-1 and TRBJ1-2; 8 bases match TRBD1. Looked up from germline, CDR1 is SGHRS and CDR2 is YFSETQ. There are 14 residues in the CDR3. J was trimmed by 2 bases and V by 7 bases; bases with no gene match: 7. The DNA of the CDR3 is TGCGCCAGCGGACCGGGACAGGTCAACTATGGCTACACCTTC. Amino acid sequence: CASGPGQVNYGYTF.

V and J are TRBV18 and TRBJ1-1; 7 bases are a match to TRBD1. The J segment lost 4 bases and the V segment lost 3 bases, leaving 5 bases of the junction unmatched. From germline, CDR1 is KGHSH and CDR2 LQKENI. This CDR3 is built from 14 residues. In DNA form, the CDR3 reads TGTGCCAGCTCACCGAGACAGGGCGGCACTGAAGCTTTCTTT. Residues: CASSPRQGGTEAFF.

The CDR3 nucleotides read TGTGCCAGCAGCTTAGCGGGGACAGGGGGCCCCGCAGATACGCAGTATTTT. Protein sequence: CASSLAGTGGPADTQYF. The chain has TRBV7-6 and TRBJ2-3, with 12 bases lining up with TRBD1. Germline CDR1 is SGHVS and CDR2 is FNYEAQ. The CDR3 sequence is 17 residues long. The V segment lost 0 bases and the J segment 4 bases; nucleotides outside the gene matches: 5.

The chain is built from TRBV7-9 and TRBJ1-1, with 8 positions matching TRBD1. V shed 4 bases, J shed 3 bases, and the junction held 7 bases outside the gene matches. The germline V gene encodes CDR1 SEHNR and CDR2 FQNEAQ (reference sequence). This CDR3 comprises 15 residues. The CDR3 here is CASSSNRGSDTEAFF. CDR3 coding DNA: TGTGCCAGCAGCTCGAACAGGGGGTCGGACACTGAAGCTTTCTTT.

V and J are TRBV7-2 and TRBJ1-6; D perhaps matches TRBD1 (6 bases). V lost 1 base, J lost 7 bases, and 14 bases lay in between. Germline values: CDR1 SGHTA, CDR2 FQGNSA. The CDR3 spans 16 residues. CDR3 region: CASSLVQGLRNSPLHF. The CDR3 DNA reads TGTGCCAGCAGCTTAGTACAGGGATTGCGCAATTCACCCCTCCACTTT.

This chain connects TRBV6-6 to TRBJ2-5; TRBD1 agrees at 7 bases. This CDR3 comprises 13 residues. With V trimmed by 6 bases and J by 4 bases, 5 bases remained unmatched. CDR1 MNHNY and CDR2 SVGAGI come from the germline V gene (reference sequence). CDR3 sequence: CASSGQVGETQYF. The CDR3 DNA follows: TGTGCCAGCAGCGGACAGGTCGGAGAGACCCAGTACTTC.

The chain recombines TRBV21-1 with TRBJ2-5; the table's D gene call, TRBD2, was not cross checked with the DNA. TRBV21-1 is a recognized pseudogene. This CDR3 region has 17 residues. The CDR3 sequence is CASIPLRGGEDQETQYF. For the CDR3, the DNA is TGTGCCAGCATCCCCCTAAGGGGAGGGGAGGACCAAGAGACCCAGTACTTC.